Included here is one T cell receptor beta chain sequence, with context. A read error may account for a junction end that differs from germline. TCRdb's table, derived via immunoSEQ multiplex PCR, lists solely in-frame clones and lacks some. The sample carries approximately 110,000 clones, around 92% recorded once. This specimen comes from a study of T cell responses to AZD1222 COVID-19 vaccine. The CDR3 has 14 amino acids. The sequence derives from an adult who received the AZD1222 COVID-19 vaccine. V is TRBV23-1 and J is TRBJ1-2; 10 bases map to TRBD1. TRBV23-1 is given ORF status, its function remaining uncertain. The sequences come from peripheral blood, collected 28 days after the second AZD1222 dose. CDR3 protein: CASIQDRGRDGYTF. The CDR3 DNA is TGCGCCAGCATTCAAGACAGGGGGCGAGATGGCTACACCTTC.